This entry is about one T cell receptor beta chain. Here immunoSEQ multiplex PCR was the method, and the copy in TCRdb shows in-frame clones only, minus some. The sample yields approximately 200,000 clones, roughly 90% seen once. The data belong to a study of blood T cell repertoires in COVID-19. About the study: The United States, Italy and Spain provided the acute and convalescent COVID-19 samples.

The CDR3 extends over 12 amino acids. With 5 bases clipped from V and 3 bases from J, the junction kept 1 base outside the gene matches. The germline V gene has CDR1 KGHSH and CDR2 LQKENI. The V gene is TRBV18, the J gene TRBJ2-7, with 7 bases matching TRBD1. Sequencing input: peripheral blood. The TCR sequence derives from a woman aged 60 to 75 with acute or convalescent COVID-19. The CDR3 coding sequence is TGTGCCAGCTCAAGGGACAGCTACGAGCAGTACTTC. Its translation: CASSRDSYEQYF.